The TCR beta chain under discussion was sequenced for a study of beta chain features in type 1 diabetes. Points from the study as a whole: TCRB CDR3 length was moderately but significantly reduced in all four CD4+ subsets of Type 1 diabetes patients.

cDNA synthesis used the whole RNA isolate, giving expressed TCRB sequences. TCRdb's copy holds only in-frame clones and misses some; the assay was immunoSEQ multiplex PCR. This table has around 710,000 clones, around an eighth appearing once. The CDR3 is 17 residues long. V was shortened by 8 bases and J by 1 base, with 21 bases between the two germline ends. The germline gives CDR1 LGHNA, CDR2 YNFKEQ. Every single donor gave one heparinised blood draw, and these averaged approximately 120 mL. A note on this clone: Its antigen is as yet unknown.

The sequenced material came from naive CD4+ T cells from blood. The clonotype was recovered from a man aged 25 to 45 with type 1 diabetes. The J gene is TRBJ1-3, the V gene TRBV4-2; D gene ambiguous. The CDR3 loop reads CASASDALPRSGNTIYF. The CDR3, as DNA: TGTGCCAGCGCCTCGGACGCTTTACCCCGTTCTGGAAACACCATATATTTT.